Listed below are T cell receptor beta chains from one sample, sequenced in a study of regulatory T cells in long-lasting Graves disease. TCRdb re-analysed the multiplex PCR reads in MiXCR, keeping a single row per CDR3 protein. The top ten clones hold about an eighth of a sample with roughly 500,000 distinct CDR3 sequences, 22% of them seen once. The sequencing here drew on peripheral blood mononuclear cells (PBMCs), taken when the disease was refractory, from a patient treated with antithyroid drugs. Receptor source: a female donor with Graves disease. Both conserved end residues are part of each CDR3. The D gene is left open where the match is weak. Not every row has a clone size; where given, it reads once, few, many or a size class.

size,J,D,V,DNA,CDR3
NA,TRBJ2-7,TRBD2,TRBV28,TGTGCCAGCAGCTTAACTAGCGGAAAGTCCTACGAGCAGTACTTC,CASSLTSGKSYEQYF
many,TRBJ2-7,NA,TRBV28,TGTGCCAGCAGTTTCGGTCTCAGCCGGTATTCCTCCTACGAGCAGTACTTC,CASSFGLSRYSSYEQYF
many,TRBJ1-1,NA,TRBV6-2/TRBV6-3,TGTGCCAGCAGTGAACAGGGTCGGACTGAAGCTTTCTTT,CASSEQGRTEAFF
few,TRBJ2-4,NA,TRBV12-3/TRBV12-4,TGTGCCAGCAGTTTAGGAGGGAATCAGTACTTC,CASSLGGNQYF
few,TRBJ2-1,TRBD2,TRBV6-1,TGTGCCAGGCAAGCGGGGGGCCAGTCCTACAATGAGCAGTTCTTC,CARQAGGQSYNEQFF
NA,TRBJ2-7,TRBD1,TRBV19,TGTGCCAGTAGCCACGGGACAGCCTCCTACGAGCAGTACTTC,CASSHGTASYEQYF
few,TRBJ1-5,NA,TRBV28,TGTGCCAGCAGTTTATTGAGGGGCGCGTGGCTTAATCAGCCCCAGCATTTT,CASSLLRGAWLNQPQHF
many,TRBJ1-5,NA,TRBV20-1,TGCAGTGCTAGCAAACAAGCAGCTTATAGCAATCAGCCCCAGCATTTT,CSASKQAAYSNQPQHF
NA,TRBJ2-3,NA,TRBV3-1,TGTGCCAGCAGCCAAATCGTATTCCCGCTCGATACGCAGTATTTT,CASSQIVFPLDTQYF
many,TRBJ1-2,NA,TRBV12-3/TRBV12-4,TGTGCCAGCAGCTTATGGGACTATGGCTACACCTTC,CASSLWDYGYTF
many,TRBJ1-2,NA,TRBV12-3/TRBV12-4,TGTGCCAGCAGTTCTTATAACTATGGCTACACCTTC,CASSSYNYGYTF
few,TRBJ1-3,NA,TRBV10-2,TGCGCCAGCAGTGAGGTCGGGCAGGGCCCTGGAAACACCATATATTTT,CASSEVGQGPGNTIYF
few,TRBJ1-1,NA,TRBV9,TGTGCCAGCAGCTCACGGACCGGGACCCACACTGAAGCTTTCTTT,CASSSRTGTHTEAFF
few,TRBJ1-1,NA,TRBV30,TGTGCCTGGAGTGTAGGGGCTTTGGACAGCACTGAAGCTTTCTTT,CAWSVGALDSTEAFF
NA,TRBJ2-1,TRBD2,TRBV19,TGTGCCAGTATCGGGCCTAGCGGGGACACCTACAATGAGCAGTTCTTC,CASIGPSGDTYNEQFF
many,TRBJ2-2,NA,TRBV12-3/TRBV12-4,TGTGCCAGCAGTGCATCGGCCGGGGAGCTGTTTTTT,CASSASAGELFF
few,TRBJ1-1,NA,TRBV15,TGTGCCACCAGCAGAGATCGGTTGGGGGTTGTCACTGAAGCTTTCTTT,CATSRDRLGVVTEAFF
many,TRBJ1-1,NA,TRBV7-2,TGTGCCAGCAGCTTAGCGGAGGCCGTGAGGACTGAAGCTTTCTTT,CASSLAEAVRTEAFF
few,TRBJ1-6,NA,TRBV7-2,TGTGCCAGCACGAAGGGCTACGGTTCACCCCTCCACTTT,CASTKGYGSPLHF
many,TRBJ2-7,TRBD1,TRBV12-3/TRBV12-4,TGTGCCAGCAGTGCGACAGGGTTCAACGAGCAGTACTTC,CASSATGFNEQYF
NA,TRBJ2-7,TRBD2,TRBV4-2,TGTGCCAGCAGCTCCCGGGGGCCTAGCGGGGGCGAGCAGTACTTC,CASSSRGPSGGEQYF
many,TRBJ1-6,NA,TRBV2,TGTGCCAGCAGTGAGGAAGCAGGAATTAGGTCACCCCTCCACTTT,CASSEEAGIRSPLHF
NA,TRBJ2-3,TRBD2,TRBV20-1,TGCAGTGCTACTAGCGGGAACACAGATACGCAGTATTTT,CSATSGNTDTQYF
NA,TRBJ2-2,TRBD2,TRBV7-9,TGTGCCAGCAGCTTGACTAGCGGGAGAGGTCTTGGCACCGGGGAGCTGTTTTTT,CASSLTSGRGLGTGELFF
many,TRBJ2-7,NA,TRBV7-9,TGTGCCAGCAGCCAGGGGGGGGAGCAGTACTTC,CASSQGGEQYF
many,TRBJ2-5,NA,TRBV20-1,TGCAGTGCGATAGCTCTCGGCCAGGAGACCCAGTACTTC,CSAIALGQETQYF
many,TRBJ1-5,NA,TRBV6-5,TGTGCCAGCAGTTACTCCCCAGGGTATAGCAATCAGCCCCAGCATTTT,CASSYSPGYSNQPQHF
NA,TRBJ2-4,NA,TRBV25-1,TGTGCCAGCAGTGTAGGAAACATTCAGTACTTC,CASSVGNIQYF
few,TRBJ1-1,TRBD1,TRBV28,TGTGCCAGCAGTTGGGTCGGACAGGGGAATTCTGAAGCTTTCTTT,CASSWVGQGNSEAFF
NA,TRBJ2-7,NA,TRBV5-1,TGCGCCAGCAGCTCACGATCAGACTCCTACGAGCAGTACTTC,CASSSRSDSYEQYF
few,TRBJ2-5,NA,TRBV12-5,TGTGCTAGTGGTTTGCCAGGGGTCGAAGAGACCCAGTACTTC,CASGLPGVEETQYF
many,TRBJ1-1,NA,TRBV12-3/TRBV12-4,TGTGCCAGCAGCCTAACCCACAGGGAAGAAGCTTTCTTT,CASSLTHREEAFF
once,TRBJ2-1,TRBD2,TRBV10-3,TGTGCCATTTTACTAGCGGGAGTTGGAAATGAGCAGTTCTTC,CAILLAGVGNEQFF
NA,TRBJ2-7,NA,TRBV6-1,TGTGCCAGCATGTTGAGCGGGCCCTCCTACGAGCAGTACTTC,CASMLSGPSYEQYF
many,TRBJ1-5,NA,TRBV20-1,TGCAGTGCTAGACAGTTCGAAGGCCAGCCCCAGCATTTT,CSARQFEGQPQHF
few,TRBJ2-2,NA,TRBV7-6,TGTGCCAGCAGCCAACAATCCGGGGCGGGTTTGGCCGGGGAGCTGTTTTTT,CASSQQSGAGLAGELFF
many,TRBJ2-5,NA,TRBV2,TGTGCCAGCAGTGAAGGGGGGTTCGAGGAGACCCAGTACTTC,CASSEGGFEETQYF
few,TRBJ2-5,NA,TRBV7-2,TGTGCCAGCAGCTTAGGTTTCTGGCCACCCGGCAAAGAGACCCAGTACTTC,CASSLGFWPPGKETQYF
many,TRBJ2-7,NA,TRBV28,TGTGCCAGCAGTGCCAAGGGGGGTAGGATAGTAAGGTACTTC,CASSAKGGRIVRYF
few,TRBJ2-5,TRBD2,TRBV6-1,TGTGCCAGCACTTTAGCGGGAGGGGCTAGGGAGACCCAGTACTTC,CASTLAGGARETQYF
few,TRBJ2-4,TRBD2,TRBV20-1,TGCAGTGCTAGAGGCGGGGGGCCCTGGGCCAAAAACATTCAGTACTTC,CSARGGGPWAKNIQYF
many,TRBJ2-5,TRBD1,TRBV28,TGTGCCAGCAGTTTCAATAGGGGGCTTGGGGAGACCCAGTACTTC,CASSFNRGLGETQYF
many,TRBJ1-2,NA,TRBV2,TGTGCCACCAGTACGGGAAGCTATGGCTACACCTTC,CATSTGSYGYTF
NA,TRBJ1-5,NA,TRBV7-8,TGTGCCAGCAGCTCAGCTCGGGTCCAGAGGTACCAGCCCCAGCATTTT,CASSSARVQRYQPQHF
many,TRBJ1-2,TRBD1,TRBV6-9,TGTGCCAGCAGTTACGGGGTGGCAGGGGGCAACTATGGCTACACCTTC,CASSYGVAGGNYGYTF